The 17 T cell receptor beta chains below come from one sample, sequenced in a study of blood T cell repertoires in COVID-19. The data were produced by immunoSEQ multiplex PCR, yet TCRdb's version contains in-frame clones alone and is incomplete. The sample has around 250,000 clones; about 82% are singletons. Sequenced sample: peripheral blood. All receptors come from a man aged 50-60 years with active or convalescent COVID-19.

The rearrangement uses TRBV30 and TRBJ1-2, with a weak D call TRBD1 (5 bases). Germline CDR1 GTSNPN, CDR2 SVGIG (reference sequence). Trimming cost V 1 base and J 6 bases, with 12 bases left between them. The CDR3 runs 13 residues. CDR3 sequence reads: CAWSAQRGDGYTF. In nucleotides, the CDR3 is TGTGCCTGGAGTGCGCAACGGGGGGATGGCTACACCTTC. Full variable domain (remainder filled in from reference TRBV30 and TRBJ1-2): SQTIHQWPATLVQPVGSPLSLECTVEGTSNPNLYWYRQAAGRGLQLLFYSVGIGQISSEVPQNLSASRPQDRQFILSSKKLLLSDSGFYLCAWSAQRGDGYTFGSGTRLTVV.

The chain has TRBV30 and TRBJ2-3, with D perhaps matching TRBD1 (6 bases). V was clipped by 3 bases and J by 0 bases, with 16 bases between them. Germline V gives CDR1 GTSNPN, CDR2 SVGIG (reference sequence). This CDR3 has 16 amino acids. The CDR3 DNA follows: TGTGCCTGGAGCGAGGGACACCGCCAGAGCACAGATACGCAGTATTTT. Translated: CAWSEGHRQSTDTQYF.

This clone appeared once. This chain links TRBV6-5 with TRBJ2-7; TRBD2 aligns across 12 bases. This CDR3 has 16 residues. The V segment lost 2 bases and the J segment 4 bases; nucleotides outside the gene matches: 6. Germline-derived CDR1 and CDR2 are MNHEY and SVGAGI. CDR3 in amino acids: CASSYDSSGRGYEQYF. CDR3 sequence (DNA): TGTGCCAGCAGTTACGATTCTAGCGGGAGGGGATACGAGCAGTACTTC.

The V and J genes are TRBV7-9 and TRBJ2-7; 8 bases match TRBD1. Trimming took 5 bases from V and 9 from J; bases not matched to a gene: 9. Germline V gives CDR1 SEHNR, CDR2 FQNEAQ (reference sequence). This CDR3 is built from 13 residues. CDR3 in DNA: TGTGCCAGCAGCCCACAGGGGGGTCTCGGGCAGTACTTC. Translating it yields CASSPQGGLGQYF.

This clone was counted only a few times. The CDR3 is CASTPGPGGEYGYTF. DNA for the CDR3: TGTGCCAGCACCCCAGGGCCGGGAGGGGAATATGGCTACACCTTC. The V and J genes are TRBV5-4 and TRBJ1-2; perhaps TRBD1 as D (5 bases). The CDR3 runs 15 residues. The germline gives CDR1 SGHNT, CDR2 YYREEE (reference sequence). The germline V and J ends were trimmed by 6 bases and 5 bases, with 20 bases remaining between them.

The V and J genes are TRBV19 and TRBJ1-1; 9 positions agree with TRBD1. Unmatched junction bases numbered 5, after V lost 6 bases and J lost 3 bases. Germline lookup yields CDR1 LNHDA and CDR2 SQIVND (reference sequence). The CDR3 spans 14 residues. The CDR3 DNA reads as TGTGCCAGTAGGGCCGGACAGGGGTACACTGAAGCTTTCTTT. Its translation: CASRAGQGYTEAFF.

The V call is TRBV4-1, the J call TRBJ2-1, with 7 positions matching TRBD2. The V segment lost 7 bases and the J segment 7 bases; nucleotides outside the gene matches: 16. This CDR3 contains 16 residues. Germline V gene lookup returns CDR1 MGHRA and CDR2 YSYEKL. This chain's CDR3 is CASISHPSGTGNEQFF. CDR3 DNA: TGCGCCAGCATATCCCACCCGAGCGGGACGGGAAATGAGCAGTTCTTC.

The CDR3 protein is CAISGGTTSTDTQYF. CDR3 nucleotides: TGTGCCATCAGTGGGGGGACAACTAGCACAGATACGCAGTATTTT. The chain links TRBV10-3 to TRBJ2-3, with D perhaps matching TRBD1 (6 bases). The germline V gene has CDR1 ENHRY and CDR2 SYGVKD. V lost 4 bases and J 0 bases, leaving 11 bases between the germline ends. CDR3 length: 15 residues.

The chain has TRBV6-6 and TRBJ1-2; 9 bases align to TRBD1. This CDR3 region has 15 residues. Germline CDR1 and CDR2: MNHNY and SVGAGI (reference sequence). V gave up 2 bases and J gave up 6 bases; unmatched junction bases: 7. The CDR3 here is CASSYQQGARNGYTF. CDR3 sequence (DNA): TGTGCCAGCAGTTACCAACAGGGGGCGCGGAATGGCTACACCTTC.

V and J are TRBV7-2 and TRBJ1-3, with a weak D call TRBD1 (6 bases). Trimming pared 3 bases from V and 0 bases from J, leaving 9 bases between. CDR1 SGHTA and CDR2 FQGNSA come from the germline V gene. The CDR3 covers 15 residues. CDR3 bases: TGTGCCAGCAGCTTTGGACAGATCTCTGGAAACACCATATATTTT. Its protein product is CASSFGQISGNTIYF. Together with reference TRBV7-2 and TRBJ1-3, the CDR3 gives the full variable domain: GAGVSQSPSNKVTEKGKDVELRCDPISGHTALYWYRQSLGQGLEFLIYFQGNSAPDKSGLPSDRFSAERTGGSVSTLTIQRTQQEDSAVYLCASSFGQISGNTIYFGEGSWLTVV.

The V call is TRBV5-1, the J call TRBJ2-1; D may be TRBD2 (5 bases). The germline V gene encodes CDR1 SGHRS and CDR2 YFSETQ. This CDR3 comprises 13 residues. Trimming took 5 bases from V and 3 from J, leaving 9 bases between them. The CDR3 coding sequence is TGCGCCAGCAGGGTGGGAGTCTACAATGAGCAGTTCTTC. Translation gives CASRVGVYNEQFF.

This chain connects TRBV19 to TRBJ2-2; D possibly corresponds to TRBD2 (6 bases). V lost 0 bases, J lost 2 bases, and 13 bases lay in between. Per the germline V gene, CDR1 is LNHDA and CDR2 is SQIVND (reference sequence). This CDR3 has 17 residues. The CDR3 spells CASSIEVAAINTGELFF. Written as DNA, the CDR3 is TGTGCCAGTAGTATAGAGGTAGCGGCAATTAACACCGGGGAGCTGTTTTTT.

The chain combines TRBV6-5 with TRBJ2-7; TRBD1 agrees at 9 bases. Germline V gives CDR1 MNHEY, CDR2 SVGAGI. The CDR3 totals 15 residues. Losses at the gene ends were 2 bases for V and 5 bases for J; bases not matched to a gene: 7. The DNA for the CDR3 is TGTGCCAGCAGTTACGGTCCGGGACAGGGTGACGAGCAGTACTTC. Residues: CASSYGPGQGDEQYF.

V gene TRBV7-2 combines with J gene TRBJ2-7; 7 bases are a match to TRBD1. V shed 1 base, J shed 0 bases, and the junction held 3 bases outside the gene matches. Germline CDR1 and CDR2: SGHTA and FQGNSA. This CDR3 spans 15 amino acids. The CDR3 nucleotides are TGTGCCAGCAGCTTAGGGGGGACAGTCTCCTACGAGCAGTACTTC. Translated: CASSLGGTVSYEQYF. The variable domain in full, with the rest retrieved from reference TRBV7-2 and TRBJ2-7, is GAGVSQSPSNKVTEKGKDVELRCDPISGHTALYWYRQSLGQGLEFLIYFQGNSAPDKSGLPSDRFSAERTGGSVSTLTIQRTQQEDSAVYLCASSLGGTVSYEQYFGPGTRLTVT.

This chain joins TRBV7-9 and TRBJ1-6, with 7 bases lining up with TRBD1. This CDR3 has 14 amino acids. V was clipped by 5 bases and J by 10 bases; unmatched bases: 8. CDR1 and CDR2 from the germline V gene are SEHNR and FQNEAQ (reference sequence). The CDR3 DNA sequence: TGTGCCAGCAGCCCTCGACAGGGAGGCTCACCCCTCCACTTT. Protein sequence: CASSPRQGGSPLHF.

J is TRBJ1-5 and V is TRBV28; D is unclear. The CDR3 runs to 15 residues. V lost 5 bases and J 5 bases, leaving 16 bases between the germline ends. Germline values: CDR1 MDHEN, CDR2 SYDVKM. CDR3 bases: TGTGCCAGCAGTGCTGGCGGCAGTAATGATCAGCCCCAGCATTTT. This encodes CASSAGGSNDQPQHF.

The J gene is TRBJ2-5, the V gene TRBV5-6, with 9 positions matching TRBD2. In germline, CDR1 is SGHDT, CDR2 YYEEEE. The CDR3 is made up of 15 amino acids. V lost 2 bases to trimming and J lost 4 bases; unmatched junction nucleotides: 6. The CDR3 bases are TGTGCCAGCAGCTTTGCTAGCGGGATGGGAGAGACCCAGTACTTC. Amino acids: CASSFASGMGETQYF.